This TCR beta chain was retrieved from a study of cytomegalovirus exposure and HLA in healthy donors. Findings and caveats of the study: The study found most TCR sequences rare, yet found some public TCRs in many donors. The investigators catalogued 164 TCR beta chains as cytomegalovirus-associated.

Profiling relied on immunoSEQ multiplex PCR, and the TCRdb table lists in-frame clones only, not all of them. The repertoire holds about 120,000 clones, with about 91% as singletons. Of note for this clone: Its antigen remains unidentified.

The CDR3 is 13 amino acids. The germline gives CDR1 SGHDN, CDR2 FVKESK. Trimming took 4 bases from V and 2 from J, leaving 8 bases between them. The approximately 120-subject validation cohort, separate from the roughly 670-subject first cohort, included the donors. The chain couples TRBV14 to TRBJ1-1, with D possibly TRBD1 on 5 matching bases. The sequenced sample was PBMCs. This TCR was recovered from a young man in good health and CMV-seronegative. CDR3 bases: TGTGCCAGCAGCCTGCAGGGCAACACTGAAGCTTTCTTT. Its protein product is CASSLQGNTEAFF.